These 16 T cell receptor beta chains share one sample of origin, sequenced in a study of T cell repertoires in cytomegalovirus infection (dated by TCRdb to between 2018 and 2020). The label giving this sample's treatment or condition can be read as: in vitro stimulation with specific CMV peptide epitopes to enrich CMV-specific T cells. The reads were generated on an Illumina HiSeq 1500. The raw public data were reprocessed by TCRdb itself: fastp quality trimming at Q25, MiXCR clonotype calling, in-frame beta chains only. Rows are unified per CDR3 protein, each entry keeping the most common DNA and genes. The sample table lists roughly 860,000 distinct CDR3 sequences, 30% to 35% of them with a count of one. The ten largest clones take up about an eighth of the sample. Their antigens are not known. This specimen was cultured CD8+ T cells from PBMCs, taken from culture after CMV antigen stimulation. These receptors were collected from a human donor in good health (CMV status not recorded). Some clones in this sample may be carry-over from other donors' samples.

This CDR3 reads CASSLVPHRDRNSPLHF. DNA for the CDR3: TGTGCCAGCAGCTTAGTCCCCCACCGGGACAGAAATTCACCCCTCCACTTT. This chain joins TRBV7-6 and TRBJ1-6, with 7 bases fitting TRBD1. Per germline, CDR1 SGHVS and CDR2 FNYEAQ. V shed 1 base and J 7 bases; nucleotides not matched to a gene: 10. The CDR3 spans 17 residues.

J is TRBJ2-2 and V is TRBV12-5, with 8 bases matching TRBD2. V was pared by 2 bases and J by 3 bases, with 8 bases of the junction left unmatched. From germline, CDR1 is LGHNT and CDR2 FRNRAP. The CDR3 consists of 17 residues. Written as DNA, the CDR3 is TGTGCTAGTGGTTTGCCGACGCATAGCGGGGACACCGGGGAGCTGTTTTTT. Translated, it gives CASGLPTHSGDTGELFF.

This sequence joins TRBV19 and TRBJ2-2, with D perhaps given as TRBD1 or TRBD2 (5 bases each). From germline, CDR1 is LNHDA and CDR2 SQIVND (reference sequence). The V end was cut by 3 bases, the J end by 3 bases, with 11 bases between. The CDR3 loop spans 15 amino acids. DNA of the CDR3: TGTGCCAGTAGTATGTACGGGGCCGACACCGGGGAGCTGTTTTTT. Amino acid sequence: CASSMYGADTGELFF.

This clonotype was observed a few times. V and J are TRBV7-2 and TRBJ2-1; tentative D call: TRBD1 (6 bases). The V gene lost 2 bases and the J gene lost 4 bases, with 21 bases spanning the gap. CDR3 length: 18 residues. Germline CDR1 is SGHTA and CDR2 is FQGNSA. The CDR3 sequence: CASSLIVGAPSAYNEQFF. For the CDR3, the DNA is TGTGCCAGCAGCTTAATAGTGGGGGCGCCGAGTGCTTACAATGAGCAGTTCTTC.

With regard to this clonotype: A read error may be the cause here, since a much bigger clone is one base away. The CDR3 bases are TGTGCCAGGAGCCCGTTGCCGGGACAAATGTATGGCTACACCTTC. Its translation: CARSPLPGQMYGYTF. The V and J genes are TRBV7-2 and TRBJ1-2; TRBD1 might be the D (6 bases). V was shortened by 9 bases and J by 5 bases, with 22 bases between the two germline ends. Germline values: CDR1 SGHTA, CDR2 FQGNSA. The CDR3 has 15 residues. Complete variable domain (other parts from reference TRBV7-2 and TRBJ1-2): GAGVSQSPSNKVTEKGKDVELRCDPISGHTALYWYRQSLGQGLEFLIYFQGNSAPDKSGLPSDRFSAERTGGSVSTLTIQRTQQEDSAVYLCARSPLPGQMYGYTFGSGTRLTVV.

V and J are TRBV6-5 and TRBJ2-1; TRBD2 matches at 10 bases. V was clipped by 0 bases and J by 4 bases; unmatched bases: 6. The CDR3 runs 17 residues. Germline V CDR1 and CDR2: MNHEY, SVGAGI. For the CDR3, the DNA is TGTGCCAGCAGTTACTCTAGCGGGGGGACTATATACAATGAGCAGTTCTTC. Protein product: CASSYSSGGTIYNEQFF.

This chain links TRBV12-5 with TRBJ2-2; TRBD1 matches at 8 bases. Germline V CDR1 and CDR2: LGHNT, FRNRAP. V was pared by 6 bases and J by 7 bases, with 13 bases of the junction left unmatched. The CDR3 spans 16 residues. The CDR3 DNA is TGTGCTAGTGGCTCCAGGGGGCCGTCGCTTGACGGGGAGCTGTTTTTT. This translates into CASGSRGPSLDGELFF.

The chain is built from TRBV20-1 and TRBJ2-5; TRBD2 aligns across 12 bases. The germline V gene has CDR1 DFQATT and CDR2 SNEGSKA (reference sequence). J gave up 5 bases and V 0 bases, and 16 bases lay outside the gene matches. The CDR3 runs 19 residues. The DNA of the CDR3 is TGCAGTGCTAGAGATAGCAGTAAGACTAGCGGGGGCCTCGTGGAGACCCAGTACTTC. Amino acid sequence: CSARDSSKTSGGLVETQYF.

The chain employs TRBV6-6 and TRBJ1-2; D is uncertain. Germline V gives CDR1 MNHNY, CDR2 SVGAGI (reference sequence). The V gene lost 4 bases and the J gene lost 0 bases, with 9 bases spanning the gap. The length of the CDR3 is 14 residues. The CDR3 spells CASSSSGTNYGYTF. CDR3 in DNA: TGTGCCAGCAGTTCGAGCGGGACTAACTATGGCTACACCTTC.

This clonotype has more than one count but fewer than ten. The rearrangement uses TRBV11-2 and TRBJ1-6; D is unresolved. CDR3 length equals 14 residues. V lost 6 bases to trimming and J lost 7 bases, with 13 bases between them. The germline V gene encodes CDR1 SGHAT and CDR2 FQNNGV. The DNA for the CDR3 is TGTGCCAGCAGTGTCAGTCCCGTCAATTCACCCCTCCACTTT. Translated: CASSVSPVNSPLHF.

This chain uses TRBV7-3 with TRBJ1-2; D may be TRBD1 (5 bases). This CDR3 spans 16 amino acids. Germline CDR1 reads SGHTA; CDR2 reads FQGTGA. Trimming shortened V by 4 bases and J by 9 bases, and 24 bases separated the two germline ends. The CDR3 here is CASSSSTGTAAGSYTF. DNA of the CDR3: TGTGCCAGCAGCTCTTCGACCGGGACCGCCGCCGGGAGCTACACCTTC.

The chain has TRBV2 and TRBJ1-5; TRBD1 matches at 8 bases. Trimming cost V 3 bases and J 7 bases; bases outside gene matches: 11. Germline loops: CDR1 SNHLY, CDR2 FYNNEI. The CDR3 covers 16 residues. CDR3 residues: CASSEKAGTGWQPQHF. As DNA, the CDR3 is TGTGCCAGCAGTGAGAAAGCAGGGACAGGATGGCAGCCCCAGCATTTT.

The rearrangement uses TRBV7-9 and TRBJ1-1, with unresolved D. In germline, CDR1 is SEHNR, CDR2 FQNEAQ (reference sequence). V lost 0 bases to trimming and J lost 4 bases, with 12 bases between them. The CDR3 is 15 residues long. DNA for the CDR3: TGTGCCAGCAGCTTAGCTCCCGGAGGCGTCACTGAAGCTTTCTTT. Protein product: CASSLAPGGVTEAFF. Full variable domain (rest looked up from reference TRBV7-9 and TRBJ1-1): DTGVSQNPRHKITKRGQNVTFRCDPISEHNRLYWYRQTLGQGPEFLTYFQNEAQLEKSRLLSDRFSAERPKGSFSTLEIQRTEQGDSAMYLCASSLAPGGVTEAFFGQGTRLTVV.

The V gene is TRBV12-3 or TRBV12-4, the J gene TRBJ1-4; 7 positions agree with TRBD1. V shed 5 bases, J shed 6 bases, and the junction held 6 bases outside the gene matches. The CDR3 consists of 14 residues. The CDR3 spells CASSAGGSHEKLFF. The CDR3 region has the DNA TGTGCCAGCAGTGCAGGGGGGTCGCATGAAAAACTGTTTTTT.

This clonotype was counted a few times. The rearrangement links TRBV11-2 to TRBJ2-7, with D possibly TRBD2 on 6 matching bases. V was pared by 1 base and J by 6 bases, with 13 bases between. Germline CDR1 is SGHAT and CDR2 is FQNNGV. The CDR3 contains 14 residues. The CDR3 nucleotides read TGTGCCAGCAGCTTAGCGTCGCGGGGCTTCGAGCAGTACGTC. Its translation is CASSLASRGFEQYV.

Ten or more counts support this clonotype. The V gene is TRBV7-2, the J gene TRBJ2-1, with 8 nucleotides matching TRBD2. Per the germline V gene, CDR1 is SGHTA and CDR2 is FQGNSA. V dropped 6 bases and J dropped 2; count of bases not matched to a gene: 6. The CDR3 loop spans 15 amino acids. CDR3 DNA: TGTGCCAGCAGAAGACTAGCGTCCCCCTACAATGAGCAGTTCTTC. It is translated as CASRRLASPYNEQFF. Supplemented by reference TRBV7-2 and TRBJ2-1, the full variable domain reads GAGVSQSPSNKVTEKGKDVELRCDPISGHTALYWYRQSLGQGLEFLIYFQGNSAPDKSGLPSDRFSAERTGGSVSTLTIQRTQQEDSAVYLCASRRLASPYNEQFFGPGTRLTVL.